This TCR beta chain derives from a study of T-cell reconstitution after alpha-beta-depleted transplantation in children. This sample's TCRbeta library carried unique molecular identifier barcodes. TCRdb passed the PCR reads through MiXCR, listing each CDR3 protein once. Of about 22,000 distinct CDR3 sequences listed, roughly a tenth are singletons. This clonotype is labeled medium-sized (0.01 to 0.1%). Germline CDR1 reads SQVTM; CDR2 reads ANQGSEA. The CDR3 length is 15 residues. The J segment lost 0 bases and the V segment lost 8 bases, leaving 8 bases of the junction unmatched. Material: PBMCs from the stem cell graft donor, obtained from the stem cell graft. This chain connects TRBV29-1 to TRBJ2-1; 9 nucleotides match TRBD2. The origin of this receptor is a human donor who donated a stem cell graft to a child with chronic granulomatous disease. The CDR3 is CSTTSGESSYNEQFF. CDR3 bases: TGCAGCACGACTAGCGGTGAGAGCTCCTACAATGAGCAGTTCTTC.